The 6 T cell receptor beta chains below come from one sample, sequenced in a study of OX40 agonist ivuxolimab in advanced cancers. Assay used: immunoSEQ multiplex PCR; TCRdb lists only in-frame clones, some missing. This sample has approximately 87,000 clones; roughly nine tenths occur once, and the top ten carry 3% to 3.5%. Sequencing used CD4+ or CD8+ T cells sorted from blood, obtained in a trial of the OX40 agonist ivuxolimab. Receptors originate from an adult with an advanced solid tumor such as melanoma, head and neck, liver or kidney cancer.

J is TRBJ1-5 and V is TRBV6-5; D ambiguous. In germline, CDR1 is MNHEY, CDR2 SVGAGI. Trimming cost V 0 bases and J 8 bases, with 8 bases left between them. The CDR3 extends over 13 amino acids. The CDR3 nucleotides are TGTGCCAGCAGTTACTCGGCGGTTGAGCCCCAGCATTTT. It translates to CASSYSAVEPQHF.

This CDR3 reads CASSGTRDRGRTEAFF. The CDR3 DNA is TGTGCCAGCAGCGGCACGCGGGACAGGGGAAGGACTGAAGCTTTCTTT. The genes are TRBV7-6 and TRBJ1-1; 10 nucleotides match TRBD1. The trim removed 5 bases at V and 5 bases at J, leaving 11 bases unmatched. The CDR3 spans 16 residues. Germline CDR1 and CDR2: SGHVS and FNYEAQ.

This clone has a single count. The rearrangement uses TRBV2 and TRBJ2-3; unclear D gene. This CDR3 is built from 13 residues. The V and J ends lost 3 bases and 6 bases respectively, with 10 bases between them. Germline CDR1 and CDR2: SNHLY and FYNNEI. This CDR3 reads CASSDLATDTQYF. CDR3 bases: TGTGCCAGCAGTGACCTGGCCACGGATACGCAGTATTTT.

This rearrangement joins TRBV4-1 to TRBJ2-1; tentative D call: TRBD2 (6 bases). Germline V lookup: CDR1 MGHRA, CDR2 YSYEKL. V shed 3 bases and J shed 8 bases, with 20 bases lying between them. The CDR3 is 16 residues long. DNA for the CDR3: TGCGCCAGCAGCCAGATGCCTTCGGGGGAGAGCGATGAGCAGTTCTTC. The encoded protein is CASSQMPSGESDEQFF.

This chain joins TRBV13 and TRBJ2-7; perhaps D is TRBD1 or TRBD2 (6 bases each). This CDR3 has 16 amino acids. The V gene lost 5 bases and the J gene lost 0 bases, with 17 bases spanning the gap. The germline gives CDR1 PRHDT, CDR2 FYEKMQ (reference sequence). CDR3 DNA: TGTGCCAGCAGCCCAACTAAGGGGGGCCCCTCCTACGAGCAGTACTTC. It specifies CASSPTKGGPSYEQYF. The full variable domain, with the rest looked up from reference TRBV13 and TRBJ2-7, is AAGVIQSPRHLIKEKRETATLKCYPIPRHDTVYWYQQGPGQDPQFLISFYEKMQSDKGSIPDRFSAQQFSDYHSELNMSSLELGDSALYFCASSPTKGGPSYEQYFGPGTRLTVT.

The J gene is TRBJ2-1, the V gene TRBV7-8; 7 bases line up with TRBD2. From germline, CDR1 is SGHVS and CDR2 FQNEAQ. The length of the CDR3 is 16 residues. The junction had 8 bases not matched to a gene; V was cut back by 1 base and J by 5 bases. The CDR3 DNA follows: TGTGCCAGCAGCTTAGGCGCGGGACTATGGGACAATGAGCAGTTCTTC. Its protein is CASSLGAGLWDNEQFF.